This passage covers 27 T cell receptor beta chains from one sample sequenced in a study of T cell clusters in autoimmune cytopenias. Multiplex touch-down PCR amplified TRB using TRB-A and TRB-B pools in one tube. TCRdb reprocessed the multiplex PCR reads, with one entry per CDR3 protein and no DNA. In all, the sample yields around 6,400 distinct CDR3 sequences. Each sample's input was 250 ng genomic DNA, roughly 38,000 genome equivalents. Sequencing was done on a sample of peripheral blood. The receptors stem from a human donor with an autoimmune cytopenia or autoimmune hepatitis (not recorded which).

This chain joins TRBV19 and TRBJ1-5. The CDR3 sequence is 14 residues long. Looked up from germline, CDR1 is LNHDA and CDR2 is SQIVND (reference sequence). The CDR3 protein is CASSTFYSNQPQHF.

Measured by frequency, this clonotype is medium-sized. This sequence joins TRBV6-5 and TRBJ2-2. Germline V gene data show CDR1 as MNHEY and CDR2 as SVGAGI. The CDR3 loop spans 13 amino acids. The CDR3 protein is CASSYDGSGELFF.

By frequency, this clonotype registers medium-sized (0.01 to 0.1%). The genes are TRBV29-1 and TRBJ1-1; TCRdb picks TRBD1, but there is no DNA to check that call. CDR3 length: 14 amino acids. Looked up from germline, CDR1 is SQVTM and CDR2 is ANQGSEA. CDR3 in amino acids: CSVLEGALVTEAFF.

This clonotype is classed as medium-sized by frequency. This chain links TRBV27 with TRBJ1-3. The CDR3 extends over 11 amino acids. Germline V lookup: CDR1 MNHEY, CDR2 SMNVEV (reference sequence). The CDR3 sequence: CASWRGNTIYF.

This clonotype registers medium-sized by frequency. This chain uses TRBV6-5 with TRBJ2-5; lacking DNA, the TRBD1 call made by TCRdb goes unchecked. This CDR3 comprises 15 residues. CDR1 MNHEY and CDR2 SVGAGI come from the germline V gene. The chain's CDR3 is CASSPWTGRQETQYF.

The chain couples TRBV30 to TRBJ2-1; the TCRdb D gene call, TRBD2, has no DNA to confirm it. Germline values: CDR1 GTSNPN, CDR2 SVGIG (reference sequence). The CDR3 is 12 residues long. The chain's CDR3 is CAWSGVLAAQFF.

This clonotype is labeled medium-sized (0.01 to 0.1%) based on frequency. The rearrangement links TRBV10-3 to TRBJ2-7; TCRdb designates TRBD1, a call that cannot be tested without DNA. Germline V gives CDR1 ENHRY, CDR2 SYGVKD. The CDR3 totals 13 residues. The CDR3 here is CAISRDRTYEQYF.

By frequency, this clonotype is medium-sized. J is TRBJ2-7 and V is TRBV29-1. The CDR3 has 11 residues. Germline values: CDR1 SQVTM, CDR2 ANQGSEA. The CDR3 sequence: CSVSFRDEQYF.

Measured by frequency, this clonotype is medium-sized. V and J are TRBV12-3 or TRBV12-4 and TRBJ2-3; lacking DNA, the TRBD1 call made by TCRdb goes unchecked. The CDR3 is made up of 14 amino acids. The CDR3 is CASSLLGNTDTQYF.

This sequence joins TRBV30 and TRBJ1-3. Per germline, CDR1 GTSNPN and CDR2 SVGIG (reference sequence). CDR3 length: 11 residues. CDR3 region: CAWSVGNTIYF. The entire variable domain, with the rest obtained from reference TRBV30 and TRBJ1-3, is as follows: SQTIHQWPATLVQPVGSPLSLECTVEGTSNPNLYWYRQAAGRGLQLLFYSVGIGQISSEVPQNLSASRPQDRQFILSSKKLLLSDSGFYLCAWSVGNTIYFGEGSWLTVV.

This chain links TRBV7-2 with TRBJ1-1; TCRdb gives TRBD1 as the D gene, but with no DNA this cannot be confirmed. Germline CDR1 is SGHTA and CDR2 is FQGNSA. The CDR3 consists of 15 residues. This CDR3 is CASSVPGQWNTEAFF.

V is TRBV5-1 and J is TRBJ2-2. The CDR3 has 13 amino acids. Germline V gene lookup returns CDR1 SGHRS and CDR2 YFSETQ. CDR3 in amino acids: CASSLTNTGELFF.

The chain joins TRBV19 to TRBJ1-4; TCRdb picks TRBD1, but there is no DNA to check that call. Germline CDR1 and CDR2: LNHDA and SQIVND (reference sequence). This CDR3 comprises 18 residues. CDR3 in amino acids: CASSHLRTQQVINEKLFF.

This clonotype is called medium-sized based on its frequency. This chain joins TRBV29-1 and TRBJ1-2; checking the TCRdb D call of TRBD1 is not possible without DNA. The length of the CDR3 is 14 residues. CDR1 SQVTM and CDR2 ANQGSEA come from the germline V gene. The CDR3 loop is CSASLINPLNGYTF.

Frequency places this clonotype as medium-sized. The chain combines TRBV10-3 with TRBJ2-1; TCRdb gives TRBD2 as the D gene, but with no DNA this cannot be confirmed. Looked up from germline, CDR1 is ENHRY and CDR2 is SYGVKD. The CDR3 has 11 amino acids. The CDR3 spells CAITEGREQFF.

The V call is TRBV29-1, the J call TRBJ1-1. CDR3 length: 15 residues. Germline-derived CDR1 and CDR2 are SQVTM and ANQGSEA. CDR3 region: CSVGGPGYGTTEAFF.

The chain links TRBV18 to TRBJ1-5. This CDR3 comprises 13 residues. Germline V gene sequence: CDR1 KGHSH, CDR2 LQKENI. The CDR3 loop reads CASSLASGQPQHF.

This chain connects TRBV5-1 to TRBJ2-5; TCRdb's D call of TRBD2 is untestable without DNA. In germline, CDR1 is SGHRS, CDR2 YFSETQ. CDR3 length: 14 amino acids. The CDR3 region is CASSLGSGHETQYF.

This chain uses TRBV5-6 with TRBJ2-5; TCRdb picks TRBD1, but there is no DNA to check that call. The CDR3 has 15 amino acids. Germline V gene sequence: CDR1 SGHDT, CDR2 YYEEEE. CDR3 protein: CASSLGLGQQETQYF.

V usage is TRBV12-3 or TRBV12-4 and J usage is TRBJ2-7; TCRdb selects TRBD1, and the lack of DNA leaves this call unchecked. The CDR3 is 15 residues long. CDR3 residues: CASSPTGGMIYEQYF.

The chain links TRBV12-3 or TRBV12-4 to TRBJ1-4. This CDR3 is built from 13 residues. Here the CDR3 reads CASRVRLNEKLFF.

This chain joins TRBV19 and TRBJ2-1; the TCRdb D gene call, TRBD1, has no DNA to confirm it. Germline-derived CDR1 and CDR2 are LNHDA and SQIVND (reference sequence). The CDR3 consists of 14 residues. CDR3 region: CASSMWREYNEQFF.

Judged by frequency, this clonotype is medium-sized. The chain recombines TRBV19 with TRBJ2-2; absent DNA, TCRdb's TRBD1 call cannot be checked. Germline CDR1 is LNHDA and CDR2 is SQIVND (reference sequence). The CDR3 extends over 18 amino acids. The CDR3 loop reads CATSGWTGGFSGTGELFF.

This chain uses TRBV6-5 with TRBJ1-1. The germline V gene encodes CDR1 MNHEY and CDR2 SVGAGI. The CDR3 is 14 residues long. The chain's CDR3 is CASSFFAGNTEAFF.

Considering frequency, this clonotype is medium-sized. CDR3 loop: CSVVGGNTEAFF. This sequence joins TRBV29-1 and TRBJ1-1; there is no DNA to check the TCRdb D call of TRBD1. The CDR3 contains 12 residues. CDR1 and CDR2 from the germline V gene are SQVTM and ANQGSEA.

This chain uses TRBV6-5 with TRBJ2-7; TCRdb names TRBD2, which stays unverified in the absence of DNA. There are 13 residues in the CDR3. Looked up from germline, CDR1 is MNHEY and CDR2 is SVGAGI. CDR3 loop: CASSPLAGDEQYF.

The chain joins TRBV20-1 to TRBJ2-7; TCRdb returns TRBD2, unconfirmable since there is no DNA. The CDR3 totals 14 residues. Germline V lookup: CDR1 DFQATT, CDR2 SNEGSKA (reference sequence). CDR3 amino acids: CSAGPGTSAYEQYF.